The 26 T cell receptor beta chains below were found in one sample sequenced in a study of breast tumors, draining lymph nodes, adjacent tissues. TCRdb fed the multiplex PCR reads into MiXCR, producing one record per CDR3 protein. The top ten hold less than 3% of the sample, which has roughly 80,000 distinct CDR3 sequences, roughly a fifth seen once. The lymph nodes were axillary draining lymph nodes from breast cancer patients. Input material: axillary lymph node tissue. The receptors here all came from a female donor with breast cancer. Some clones in this sample may be carry-over from other donors' samples.

Ten or more counts support this clonotype. The V and J genes are TRBV20-1 and TRBJ2-2; D is unclear. The germline gives CDR1 DFQATT, CDR2 SNEGSKA (reference sequence). The CDR3 loop spans 13 amino acids. V was cut by 1 base and J by 6 bases, with 9 bases left in between. CDR3 nucleotide sequence: TGCAGTGCTAGAGTTGTCAGTCCCGGGGAGCTGTTTTTT. Protein product: CSARVVSPGELFF.

The table lists this clonotype with many counts. The gene calls are TRBV19 and TRBJ2-6, with TRBD1 identical over 12 bases. V shed 6 bases and J 0 bases; nucleotides not matched to a gene: 9. Germline V lookup: CDR1 LNHDA, CDR2 SQIVND (reference sequence). This CDR3 spans 19 amino acids. CDR3: CASSLRDRGRTSGANVLTF. CDR3 nucleotide sequence: TGTGCCAGTAGCCTGAGGGACAGGGGGCGAACCTCTGGGGCCAACGTCCTGACTTTC.

This clonotype has a single count. A clone one base away is much larger, so this may be a read error. This rearrangement joins TRBV11-2 to TRBJ2-2; a weak D match, TRBD2 (5 bases). CDR1 is SGHAT and CDR2 is FQNNGV in the germline V gene. This CDR3 contains 11 residues. The CDR3 DNA reads as TGTGCCAGCACTAACACCGGGGAGCCGTTTTTT. Protein: CASTNTGEPFF.

This chain links TRBV6-5 with TRBJ2-3; weak D call: TRBD2 (5 bases). V was clipped by 2 bases and J by 3 bases, with 9 bases between them. The CDR3 totals 14 residues. Germline CDR1 MNHEY, CDR2 SVGAGI. The CDR3 DNA reads TGTGCCAGCAGTTACGGGAGTTCGACAGATACGCAGTATTTT. This encodes CASSYGSSTDTQYF.

This chain joins TRBV3-1 and TRBJ1-2; perhaps TRBD1 as D (5 bases). The V and J ends lost 4 bases and 0 bases respectively, with 18 bases between them. This CDR3 is built from 17 residues. Germline CDR1 is LGHDT and CDR2 is YNNKEL (reference sequence). CDR3 protein: CASSPSMTRQTNYGYTF. The CDR3, as DNA: TGTGCCAGCAGCCCATCGATGACCCGACAGACTAACTATGGCTACACCTTC. Looking up the rest from reference TRBV3-1 and TRBJ1-2 gives the full variable domain: DTAVSQTPKYLVTQMGNDKSIKCEQNLGHDTMYWYKQDSKKFLKIMFSYNNKELIINETVPNRFSPKSPDKAHLNLHINSLELGDSAVYFCASSPSMTRQTNYGYTFGSGTRLTVV.

This clonotype was observed many times. The chain combines TRBV25-1 with TRBJ2-7; TRBD2 agrees at 7 bases. This CDR3 is 14 amino acids long. Germline CDR1 MGHDK, CDR2 SYGVNS. V was pared by 3 bases and J by 2 bases, with 4 bases of the junction left unmatched. CDR3 amino acids: CASSEESGAYEQYF. CDR3 DNA sequence: TGTGCCAGCAGTGAGGAGAGCGGGGCCTACGAGCAGTACTTC.

This chain links TRBV30 with TRBJ1-4; D is perhaps TRBD1 (6 bases). Germline V gene lookup returns CDR1 GTSNPN and CDR2 SVGIG (reference sequence). The ends were cut back, 8 bases at V and 8 bases at J, with 15 bases in the middle. The CDR3 runs 12 residues. The DNA for the CDR3 is TGTGCCGGTGGGGGGCTAGGCGAAAAACTGTTTTTT. Amino acids: CAGGGLGEKLFF.

This clonotype appeared many times. The chain recombines TRBV14 with TRBJ1-6; D is unresolved. The CDR3 has 13 amino acids. Trimming removed 6 bases at V and 6 bases at J, with 9 bases between. Germline V gene data show CDR1 as SGHDN and CDR2 as FVKESK. This chain's CDR3 is CASRPSPNSPLHF. In DNA form, the CDR3 reads TGTGCCAGCAGGCCCTCGCCTAATTCACCCCTCCACTTT.

This clonotype was found a few times. V usage is TRBV6-2 or TRBV6-3 and J usage is TRBJ1-2, with 7 bases identical to TRBD1. The germline CDR1 and CDR2 sequences are MNHEY and SVGEGT. V was pared by 0 bases and J by 4 bases, with 5 bases of the junction left unmatched. CDR3 length: 15 residues. The chain's CDR3 is CASSYSGTAIYGYTF. CDR3 sequence (DNA): TGTGCCAGCAGTTACTCAGGGACAGCAATCTATGGCTACACCTTC.

This clonotype was detected ten times or more. The V call is TRBV20-1, the J call TRBJ1-5, with 8 positions matching TRBD1. Germline CDR1 DFQATT, CDR2 SNEGSKA (reference sequence). The ends lost 1 base at V and 9 bases at J; junction bases unmatched: 11. The CDR3 length is 15 residues. CDR3: CSARGAGTGLWPQHF. As DNA, the CDR3 is TGCAGTGCTAGAGGGGCCGGGACAGGTCTATGGCCCCAGCATTTT.

This sequence joins TRBV2 and TRBJ2-7; the match to TRBD2 covers 13 bases. V lost 8 bases to trimming and J lost 7 bases; unmatched junction nucleotides: 5. This CDR3 is built from 13 residues. CDR1 is SNHLY and CDR2 is FYNNEI in the germline V gene. The CDR3 sequence is CASAKGLAGEQYV. The CDR3 DNA reads as TGTGCCAGCGCAAAGGGACTAGCGGGGGAGCAGTACGTC.

This clonotype was counted at least ten times. V is TRBV6-2 or TRBV6-3 and J is TRBJ2-3, with 8 bases lining up with TRBD1. V lost 2 bases to trimming and J lost 3 bases; unmatched junction nucleotides: 7. The germline gives CDR1 MNHEY, CDR2 SVGEGT. This CDR3 spans 16 amino acids. CDR3 bases: TGTGCCAGCAGTTACCCTCGACAGGGGATTACAGATACGCAGTATTTT. This translates into CASSYPRQGITDTQYF.

As for this clonotype: Without the conserved terminal phenylalanine or tryptophan, this CDR3 likely stems from a read error. The V and J genes are TRBV27 and TRBJ1-2; D not certain. Germline V gene data show CDR1 as MNHEY and CDR2 as SMNVEV (reference sequence). This CDR3 is 13 amino acids long. Trimming stripped 2 bases from V and 2 bases from J, with 6 bases between. In nucleotides, the CDR3 is TGTGCCAGCAGTTTAGGAGGGAACTATGGCTACACCTCC. Translated: CASSLGGNYGYTS.

In regard to this clonotype: This may arise from a read error, as a much more abundant clone is one base away. The J gene is TRBJ1-5, the V gene TRBV5-5, with a possible D match to TRBD1 (5 bases). The CDR3 is 17 amino acids. V was cut by 2 bases and J by 2 bases, with 17 bases left in between. Germline CDR1 and CDR2: SGHKS and YYEKEE (reference sequence). The CDR3 spells CASSFGRGPEGNQPQHF. CDR3 nucleotides: TGTGCCAGCAGCTTCGGAAGGGGACCTGAGGGCAATCAGCCCCAGCATTTT. Full variable domain (rest looked up from reference TRBV5-5 and TRBJ1-5): DAGVTQSPTHLIKTRGQQVTLRCSPISGHKSVSWYQQVLGQGPQFIFQYYEKEERGRGNFPDRFSARQFPNYSSELNVNALLLGDSALYLCASSFGRGPEGNQPQHFGDGTRLSIL.

Note on this clonotype: This sequence may be a read error, since a much larger clone differs from it by one base. This chain connects TRBV12-3 or TRBV12-4 to TRBJ1-4; tentative D call: TRBD1 (6 bases). CDR3 length equals 15 residues. V lost 4 bases and J lost 3, with 12 bases in between. CDR3 in amino acids: CASSSAGEANEKLFF. CDR3 DNA: TGTGCCAGCAGTTCAGCAGGGGAGGCTAATGAAAAACTGTTTTTT.

The chain couples TRBV6-1 to TRBJ1-5; no reliable D call. There are 15 residues in the CDR3. Germline V gives CDR1 MNHNS, CDR2 SASEGT. V shed 1 base and J shed 4 bases, with 11 bases lying between them. CDR3 nucleotide sequence: TGTGCCAGCAGTGAAGGTCGGGGTACTAATCAGCCCCAGCATTTT. Amino acid sequence: CASSEGRGTNQPQHF.

This clonotype was seen a few times. This may be a read error: a much more frequent sequence differs by one nucleotide. The V and J genes are TRBV20-1 and TRBJ1-2; D is ambiguous. The CDR3 runs to 12 residues. The ends were cut back, 5 bases at V and 4 bases at J, with 11 bases in the middle. Germline V gene sequence: CDR1 DFQATT, CDR2 SNEGSKA (reference sequence). This chain's CDR3 is CSAEDGRYGYTF. The CDR3 DNA follows: TGCAGTGCTGAGGACGGCCGCTATGGCTACACCTTC.

This clonotype was counted many times. This rearrangement joins TRBV4-3 to TRBJ2-5, with D uncertain. Germline V gene data show CDR1 as LGHNA and CDR2 as YSLEER. V was shortened by 2 bases and J by 4 bases, with 8 bases between the two germline ends. This CDR3 has 13 amino acids. The CDR3 sequence is CASSQRTRETQYF. In DNA form, the CDR3 reads TGCGCCAGCAGCCAACGAACTCGAGAGACCCAGTACTTC.

This clonotype was observed at least ten times. CDR3 DNA sequence: TGCAGTGCTAGACCGGATAGCAATCAGCCCCAGCATTTT. Its translation is CSARPDSNQPQHF. The V and J genes are TRBV20-1 and TRBJ1-5, with D unresolved. Germline loops: CDR1 DFQATT, CDR2 SNEGSKA (reference sequence). This CDR3 spans 13 amino acids. Trimming stripped 2 bases from V and 0 bases from J, with 5 bases between.

This clonotype was seen ten or more times. V usage is TRBV20-1 and J usage is TRBJ2-7; 7 bases agree with TRBD1. The CDR3 extends over 14 amino acids. The trim removed 3 bases at V and 5 bases at J, leaving 10 bases unmatched. In germline, CDR1 is DFQATT, CDR2 SNEGSKA (reference sequence). CDR3 in amino acids: CSARELTGTNEQYF. CDR3 nucleotide sequence: TGCAGTGCTAGGGAGCTGACAGGGACGAACGAGCAGTACTTC.

This clonotype was observed many times. This chain joins TRBV14 and TRBJ1-2; perhaps TRBD1 as D (5 bases). The germline V gene has CDR1 SGHDN and CDR2 FVKESK. CDR3 size: 15 residues. Trimming cost V 1 base and J 5 bases, with 14 bases left between them. DNA of the CDR3: TGTGCCAGCAGCCAAGGTTTCGGGACGGGGTATGGCTACACCTTC. Translated, it gives CASSQGFGTGYGYTF.

The sample holds many counts of this clonotype. The gene calls are TRBV10-1 and TRBJ2-3; TRBD2 matches 10 bases. After removal of 4 bases from V and 3 bases from J, the junction contained 10 bases not matched to a gene. Germline loops: CDR1 WNHNN, CDR2 SYGVQD (reference sequence). The CDR3 covers 17 residues. CDR3 region: CASSARVASGRTDTQYF. In DNA, the CDR3 is TGCGCCAGCAGTGCGAGGGTGGCTAGCGGGAGAACAGATACGCAGTATTTT.

This clonotype was seen at least ten times. The CDR3 DNA reads as TGCAGTGCCAGACAGGGAGCTAGCTATGGCTACACCTTC. Protein: CSARQGASYGYTF. The chain joins TRBV20-1 to TRBJ1-2; the match to TRBD1 covers 7 bases. CDR1 and CDR2 from the germline V gene are DFQATT and SNEGSKA (reference sequence). The CDR3 has 13 amino acids. With V trimmed by 6 bases and J by 4 bases, 8 bases remained unmatched.

Ten or more counts support this clonotype. This chain links TRBV24-1 with TRBJ1-2, with 8 bases fitting TRBD1. With 3 bases clipped from V and 3 bases from J, the junction kept 11 bases outside the gene matches. The CDR3 spans 17 residues. CDR1 is KGHDR and CDR2 is SFDVKD in the germline V gene. Here the CDR3 DNA reads TGTGCCACCAGTGATCACCCTTGGACAGGGACGGACTATGGCTACACCTTC. It codes for CATSDHPWTGTDYGYTF.

This clonotype was detected ten times or more. V gene TRBV5-5 combines with J gene TRBJ2-2; no clear D gene. The CDR3 consists of 15 residues. Trimming pared 1 base from V and 0 bases from J, leaving 7 bases between. Per the germline V gene, CDR1 is SGHKS and CDR2 is YYEKEE (reference sequence). This CDR3 reads CASSLTPANTGELFF. DNA of the CDR3: TGTGCCAGCAGCTTGACCCCCGCGAACACCGGGGAGCTGTTTTTT.

The gene calls are TRBV28 and TRBJ2-5, with D maybe TRBD2 (6 bases). CDR3 length: 13 residues. V was shortened by 5 bases and J by 5 bases, with 12 bases between the two germline ends. In germline, CDR1 is MDHEN, CDR2 SYDVKM. The CDR3 bases are TGTGCCAGCAGTGATTCAGGGAGGGAGACCCAGTACTTC. Translation: CASSDSGRETQYF.